What follows is one T cell receptor beta chain and its context. CDR1 is SGHNT and CDR2 is YENEEA in the germline V gene. This CDR3 contains 13 residues. The sample is drawn from a study of T cells expressing NK-cell markers. The wider study: Repertoires of TCR beta were obtained from T cells sorted as CD3+CD56+NKG2C+, CD3+CD56+NKG2C- and CD3+CD56-NKG2C+. Sequencing covered eight donors, seven HCMV-seropositive and one seronegative.

Libraries used 5'RACE template switching adding universal primer site and UMIs. TCRdb re-called the 5' RACE reads and shows each CDR3 protein once, DNA omitted. The listing contains roughly 3,000 distinct CDR3 sequences. Sequencing was performed on blood T cells: a sorted CD56 or NKG2C T cell subset, CD4+ or CD8+ T cells, or bulk PBMC T cells (not recorded which). The source of this sequence is a woman aged 18-29 years in good health. The chain combines TRBV11-3 with TRBJ2-5; absent DNA, TCRdb's TRBD1 call cannot be checked. The CDR3 is CASSPTGPETQYF.